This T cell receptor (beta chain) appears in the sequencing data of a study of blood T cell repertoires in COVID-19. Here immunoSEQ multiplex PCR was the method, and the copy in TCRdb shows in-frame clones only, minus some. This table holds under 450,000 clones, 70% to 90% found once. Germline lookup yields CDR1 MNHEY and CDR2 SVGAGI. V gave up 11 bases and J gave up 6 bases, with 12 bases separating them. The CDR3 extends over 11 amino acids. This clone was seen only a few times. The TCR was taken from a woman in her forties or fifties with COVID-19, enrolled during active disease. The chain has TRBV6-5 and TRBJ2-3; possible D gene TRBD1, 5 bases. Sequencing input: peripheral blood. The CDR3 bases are TGTGCCGGGGCGATGGGTGATACGCAGTATTTT. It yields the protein CAGAMGDTQYF.